This T cell receptor beta chain emerged from a study of T cells in Graves' hyperthyroidism and ophthalmopathy. Background on the study: Blood from the periphery was taken at initial diagnosis, before any treatment.

The study's findings and limits: In the blood, most expanded thyroid clonotypes above 0.001 appeared as well.

Disease lasting under 3 months, a NOSPECS grade of at least 4, and a Clinical Activity Score of at least 3 were features of the ophthalmopathy patients. Diagnostic assessment was based on clinical symptoms, serum thyroxine and TRAb, thyroid ultrasound and orbital computed tomography. Researchers amplified the TCR beta CDR3 regions from RNA transcripts. Using the HTBI primer set, a first-round RT-PCR was run on the TCR CDR3. TCRdb processed the multiplex PCR reads anew with MiXCR; each CDR3 protein has one entry. The sample contains over 450,000 distinct CDR3 sequences, roughly 17% of which appear only once. The table lists this clonotype with a few counts. The target antigen is unknown. The J segment lost 4 bases and the V segment lost 6 bases, leaving 9 bases of the junction unmatched. CDR1 SGHTS and CDR2 YDEGEE come from the germline V gene. The CDR3 runs 16 residues.

This TCR derives from a woman younger than 30 with Graves' ophthalmopathy. The rearrangement uses TRBV5-8 and TRBJ2-3, with TRBD1 matching over 12 bases. Sequencing was carried out using blood. The CDR3 bases are TGTGCCAGCATCAATACCGGGACAGGGGGCCCAGATACGCAGTATTTT. It encodes CASINTGTGGPDTQYF.